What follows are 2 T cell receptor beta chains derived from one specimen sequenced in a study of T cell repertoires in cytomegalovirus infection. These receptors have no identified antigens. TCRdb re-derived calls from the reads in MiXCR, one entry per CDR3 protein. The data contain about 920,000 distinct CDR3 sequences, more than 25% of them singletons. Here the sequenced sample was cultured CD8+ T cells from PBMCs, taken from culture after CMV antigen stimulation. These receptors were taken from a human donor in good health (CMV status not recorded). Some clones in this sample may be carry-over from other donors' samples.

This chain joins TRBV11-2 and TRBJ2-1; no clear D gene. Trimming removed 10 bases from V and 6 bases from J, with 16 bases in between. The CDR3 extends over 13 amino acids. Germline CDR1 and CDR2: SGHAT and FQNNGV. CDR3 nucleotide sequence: TGTGCCACCAGTGTAGGGCCCCTCAATGAGCAGTTCTTC. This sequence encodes CATSVGPLNEQFF.

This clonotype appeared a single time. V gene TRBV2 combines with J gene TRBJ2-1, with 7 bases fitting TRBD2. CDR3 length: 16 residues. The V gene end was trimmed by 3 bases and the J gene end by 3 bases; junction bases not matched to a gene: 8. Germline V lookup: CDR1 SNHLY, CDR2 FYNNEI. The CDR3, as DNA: TGTGCCAGCAGTGAGGTGCGGCGGGGGAGCTACAATGAGCAGTTCTTC. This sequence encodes CASSEVRRGSYNEQFF.